These T cell receptor beta chains were read from a single sample in a study of T-cell memory formation after mild COVID-19. TCRdb analysed the 5' RACE reads with MiXCR anew, one entry per CDR3 protein. The table has roughly 100,000 distinct CDR3 sequences, roughly 12% seen once. Material for sequencing was PBMCs or a T cell subset sorted from them (not recorded which). Receptors were obtained from an adult woman who had mild COVID-19 (a few samples of this study predate the infection). Cell type and time point are not known. Each CDR3 is given with its conserved first and last residue. The D gene is left open where the match is weak. Only some rows state a clone size, as once, few, many or a class for expanded clones.

abundance	v_gene	j_gene	d_gene	CDR3nt	CDR3aa
NA	TRBV11-2	TRBJ2-1	NA	TGTGCCAGCAGCTTGGGCGGGACAGTATTCTACAATGAGCAGTTCTTC	CASSLGGTVFYNEQFF
NA	TRBV5-6	TRBJ2-2	TRBD2	TGTGCCAGCAGCTCGATACCGGGACTAGCGGGAGGGCCTGTCGCCGGGGAGCTGTTTTTT	CASSSIPGLAGGPVAGELFF
NA	TRBV7-6	TRBJ2-1	NA	TGTGCCAGCAGCGCCTTCGATGAGTACCCTGAGCAGTTCTTC	CASSAFDEYPEQFF
NA	TRBV27	TRBJ2-2	TRBD1	TGTGCCAGCAGGCAGGACAGGGGGACCGGGGAGCTGTTTTTT	CASRQDRGTGELFF
NA	TRBV4-3	TRBJ2-5	NA	TGCGCCAGCAGCCAAGAGACCGGAATAGGAGAGACCCAGTACTTC	CASSQETGIGETQYF
many	TRBV12-3/TRBV12-4	TRBJ2-1	TRBD2	TGTGCCAGCAGTGAATACAGCGGGGTAGGCCAGTTCTTC	CASSEYSGVGQFF
NA	TRBV27	TRBJ2-1	NA	TGTGCCAGCAGTACGACAGTCTACAATGAGCAGTTCTTC	CASSTTVYNEQFF
NA	TRBV6-6	TRBJ2-1	NA	TGTGCCAGCAGTTACTCCGGGCGCCGAAACCACTACAATGAGCAGTTCTTC	CASSYSGRRNHYNEQFF
NA	TRBV7-6	TRBJ2-1	NA	TGTGCCAGCAGCTTGCGGAGGGCCAACTTCCAAGACAATGAGCAGTTCTTC	CASSLRRANFQDNEQFF
NA	TRBV20-1	TRBJ2-1	TRBD1	TGCAGTGCTAGGGAGGACAGGGCTAGTGAGCAGTTCTTC	CSAREDRASEQFF
NA	TRBV5-1	TRBJ1-1	NA	TGCGCCAGCAGCCCCGGGGGGCTTGAAGCTTTCTTT	CASSPGGLEAFF
few	TRBV7-9	TRBJ2-1	TRBD2	TGTGCCAGCAGCCCCAGACTAGCGGGATCATATGAGCAGTTCTTC	CASSPRLAGSYEQFF
NA	TRBV19	TRBJ2-3	NA	TGTGCCAGTACCGAGGGGGGTTTAGATACGCAGTATTTT	CASTEGGLDTQYF
NA	TRBV9	TRBJ2-3	NA	TGTGCCAGCAGCTCGTGGGATACGCAGTATTTT	CASSSWDTQYF
NA	TRBV4-1	TRBJ1-4	NA	TGCGCCAGCAGCCAAGTCCCGCAGCCAACTAATGAAAAACTGTTTTTT	CASSQVPQPTNEKLFF
NA	TRBV12-3/TRBV12-4	TRBJ2-1	TRBD2	TGTGCCAGCAACCTAGCGGGAGTGTACAATGAGCAGTTCTTC	CASNLAGVYNEQFF
NA	TRBV7-3	TRBJ2-2	TRBD2	TGTGCCAGCAGCCCCGGGACTAGCGGGATGGGGCTGTTTTTT	CASSPGTSGMGLFF
few	TRBV12-3/TRBV12-4	TRBJ1-5	NA	TGTGCCAGCAGTTTAACAAGGGATAGCAATCAGCCCCAGCATTTT	CASSLTRDSNQPQHF
few	TRBV10-3	TRBJ2-3	NA	TGTGCCATCAGTGAGCCATCTAGCGTCGCTCAGACAGATACGCAGTATTTT	CAISEPSSVAQTDTQYF
many	TRBV20-1	TRBJ2-3	TRBD2	TGCAGTGCTAGAGGTCGGGGGGATAGCACAGATACGCAGTATTTT	CSARGRGDSTDTQYF
many	TRBV7-9	TRBJ2-7	NA	TGTGCCAGCAGCTTAGCTGACTGGACGCTAGACTACGAGCAGTACTTC	CASSLADWTLDYEQYF
NA	TRBV4-1	TRBJ2-7	NA	TGCGCCAGCAGCCAAGATTTGGGGGAACTCTCCTACGAGCAGTACTTC	CASSQDLGELSYEQYF
NA	TRBV27	TRBJ2-5	TRBD2	TGTGCCAGCAGTTTAGGGAGGGGAAGAGAGACCCAGTACTTC	CASSLGRGRETQYF
few	TRBV7-8	TRBJ2-1	NA	TGTGCCAGCAGCTACCTGAAGGCGAGGCCAAGCTCCTACAATGAGCAGTTCTTC	CASSYLKARPSSYNEQFF
NA	TRBV6-1	TRBJ1-1	TRBD1	TGTGCCAGCTTGGGACAGGCGCACACTGAAGCTTTCTTT	CASLGQAHTEAFF
NA	TRBV6-5	TRBJ1-4	NA	TGTGCCAGCAGTACAGGGCCAACTAATGAAAAACTGTTTTTT	CASSTGPTNEKLFF
few	TRBV29-1	TRBJ2-7	NA	TGCAGCGTTGGGGAGCTATACCCCCTCGAGCAGTACTTC	CSVGELYPLEQYF
few	TRBV5-5	TRBJ2-7	NA	TGTGCCAGCAGCTTCGGCGGGGACGAGCAGTACTTC	CASSFGGDEQYF
NA	TRBV4-1	TRBJ2-7	NA	TGCGCCAGCAGCCAAGCGTACGGCTCCTACGAGCAGTACTTC	CASSQAYGSYEQYF
NA	TRBV7-9	TRBJ1-2	NA	TGTGCCAGCAGCTTTGGGGCAGGGACATTCGTTGGCTACACCTTC	CASSFGAGTFVGYTF
few	TRBV4-1	TRBJ2-7	TRBD2	TGCGCCAGCAGCCAAGATCGACTAGCGGGAGGGCCGGGGTACGAGCAGTACTTC	CASSQDRLAGGPGYEQYF
many	TRBV4-1	TRBJ2-1	NA	TGCGCCAGCAGCCAATCGTCCCGCAGCTCCTACAATGAGCAGTTCTTC	CASSQSSRSSYNEQFF
few	TRBV13	TRBJ2-7	TRBD1	TGTGCCAGCGGACCGGGACAGCGACATTACGAGCAGTACTTC	CASGPGQRHYEQYF
NA	TRBV7-9	TRBJ1-5	NA	TGTGCCAGCGAACTCGCGAAGCTGTCTTGGCCGTGGCCCCAGCATTTT	CASELAKLSWPWPQHF
NA	TRBV12-3/TRBV12-4	TRBJ1-5	NA	TGTGCCAGCAGTCCGCCAGGGAGAAGTGGCAATCAGCCCCAGCATTTT	CASSPPGRSGNQPQHF
few	TRBV30	TRBJ2-1	NA	TGTGGGTACAATGAGCAGTTCTTC	CGYNEQFF
many	TRBV6-2/TRBV6-3	TRBJ2-3	NA	TGTGCCAGCAGTTACGGAGAGGTGGATACGCAGTATTTT	CASSYGEVDTQYF
NA	TRBV29-1	TRBJ2-7	TRBD1	TGCAGCGTGGGACAGGGGGCGGGAGAGCAGTACTTC	CSVGQGAGEQYF
NA	TRBV11-2	TRBJ2-7	TRBD1	TGTGCCAGCAGCTTAGGGGGACAGCCCTACGAGCAGTACTTC	CASSLGGQPYEQYF
NA	TRBV29-1	TRBJ2-1	TRBD1	TGCAGCGCTGCCGGGACAGCCGACCTTAGGGATGAGCAGTTCTTC	CSAAGTADLRDEQFF
NA	TRBV3-1	TRBJ2-3	TRBD1	TGTGCCAGCAGCCAAGCCGGGACAGCGCCCCCGGTGGATACGCAGTATTTT	CASSQAGTAPPVDTQYF